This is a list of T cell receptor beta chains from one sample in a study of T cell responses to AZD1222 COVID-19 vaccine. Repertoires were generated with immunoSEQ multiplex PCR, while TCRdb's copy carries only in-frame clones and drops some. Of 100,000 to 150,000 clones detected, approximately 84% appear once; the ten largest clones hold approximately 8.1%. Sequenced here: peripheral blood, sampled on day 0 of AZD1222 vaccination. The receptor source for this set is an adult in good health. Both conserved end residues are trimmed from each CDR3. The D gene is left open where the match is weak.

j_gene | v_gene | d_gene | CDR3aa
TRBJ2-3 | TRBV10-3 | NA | AISPIGGGAGTDTQY
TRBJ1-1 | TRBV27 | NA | ASSPYWGANTEAF
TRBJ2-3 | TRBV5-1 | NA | ASSPPGVATQY
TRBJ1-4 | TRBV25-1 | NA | ASTDPRSNEKLF
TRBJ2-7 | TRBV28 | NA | ASSALKGRTYEQY
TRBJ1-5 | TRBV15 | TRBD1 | ATSEDRHNQPQH
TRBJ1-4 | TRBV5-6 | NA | ASSRDRSNEKLF
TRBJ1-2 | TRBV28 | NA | ASSAQAGPYGYT
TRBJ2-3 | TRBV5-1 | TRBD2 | ASSLGARASGTDTQY
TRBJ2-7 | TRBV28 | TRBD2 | ASRPLGGRGYEQY
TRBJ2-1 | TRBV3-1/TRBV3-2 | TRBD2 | ASSQGAGGNYNEQF
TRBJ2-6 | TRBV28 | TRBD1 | ASSQPGQGTMGANVLT
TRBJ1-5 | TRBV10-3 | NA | AISERGDSNQPQH
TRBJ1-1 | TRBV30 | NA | AWSVKSGRNTEAF
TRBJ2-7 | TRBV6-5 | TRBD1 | ASRKTGGPYEQY
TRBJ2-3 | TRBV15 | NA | ATSRSLYGGTDTQY
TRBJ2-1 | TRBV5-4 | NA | ASSLRTGYNEQF
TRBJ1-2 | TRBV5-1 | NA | ASSLGGGSSGYGYT
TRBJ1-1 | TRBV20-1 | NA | SATGHPEAF
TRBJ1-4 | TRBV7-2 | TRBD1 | ASRTGPVSNEKLF
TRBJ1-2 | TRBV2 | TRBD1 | ASSGGGTGGYT
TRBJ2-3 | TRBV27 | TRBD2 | ASSLSRLAGEDTQY
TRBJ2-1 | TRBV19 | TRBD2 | ATTFSRGNEQF
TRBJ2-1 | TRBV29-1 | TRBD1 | SVTMGLGQGVNNEQF
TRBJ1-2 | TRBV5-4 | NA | ASSFDTPTRGGYT
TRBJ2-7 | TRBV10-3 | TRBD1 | AISVQGFSEQY
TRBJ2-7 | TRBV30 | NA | AWSVAESKQY
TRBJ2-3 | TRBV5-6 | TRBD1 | ASRSGTGSDTQY
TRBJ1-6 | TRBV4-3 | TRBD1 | ASSPGTGGISPLH
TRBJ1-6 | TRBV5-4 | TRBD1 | ASSLARDREDSPLH
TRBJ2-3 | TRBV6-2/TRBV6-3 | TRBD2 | ASSYRREATDTQY
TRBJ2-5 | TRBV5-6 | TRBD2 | ASREGLAGGQETQY
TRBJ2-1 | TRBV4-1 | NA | ASSQNQAIRRF